Listed below are T cell receptor beta chains from one sample, sequenced in a study of blood T cell repertoires in COVID-19. TCRdb keeps only in-frame clones here, not all; method: immunoSEQ multiplex PCR. This table holds 150,000 to 200,000 clones, 75% to 90% found once. The material sequenced was PBMCs or T cells enriched from blood (not recorded which). The receptors were sampled from a woman between 18 and 30 years old who had recovered from COVID-19. The CDR3 runs from the conserved cysteine through the conserved F or W. D genes are given only for firm matches. Clone size is given for some rows only: seen once, a few or many times, or a class if the clone is expanded.

abundance	v_gene	d_gene	j_gene	CDR3aa	CDR3nt
.	TRBV10-3	.	TRBJ1-5	CAISDSDNSNQPQHF	TGTGCCATCAGTGACTCCGACAATAGCAATCAGCCCCAGCATTTT
.	TRBV4-1	.	TRBJ1-1	CASSQDGRRTEAFF	TGCGCCAGCAGCCAAGATGGTAGGAGAACTGAAGCTTTCTTT
once	TRBV18	.	TRBJ1-3	CASSPPGAPGARGNTIYF	TGTGCCAGCTCACCACCGGGTGCGCCGGGAGCGCGAGGAAACACCATATATTTT
.	TRBV27	TRBD1	TRBJ2-5	CASSLLTGGRETQYF	TGTGCCAGCAGTTTATTGACAGGGGGCCGAGAGACCCAGTACTTC
.	TRBV7-9	TRBD2	TRBJ2-5	CASSLPSGRTQYQETQYF	TGTGCCAGCAGCTTACCTAGCGGGAGGACCCAGTACCAAGAGACCCAGTACTTC
.	TRBV7-2	.	TRBJ1-4	CASSLGGPNEKLFF	TGTGCCAGCAGCTTAGGCGGCCCTAATGAAAAACTGTTTTTT
.	TRBV30	.	TRBJ2-1	CAWSAGLSGPSYNEQFF	TGTGCCTGGAGTGCGGGTCTTAGCGGACCCTCCTACAATGAGCAGTTCTTC
.	TRBV7-9	TRBD2	TRBJ2-5	CASSSGLAQETQYF	TGTGCCAGCAGCTCCGGACTAGCCCAAGAGACCCAGTACTTC
.	TRBV7-9	TRBD2	TRBJ2-2	CASSLELAGNTGELFF	TGTGCCAGCAGCTTGGAACTAGCGGGGAACACCGGGGAGCTGTTTTTT
.	TRBV2	.	TRBJ2-7	CASRDIRGSYEQYF	TGTGCCAGCAGAGACATTCGCGGGTCCTACGAGCAGTACTTC
.	TRBV27	TRBD2	TRBJ2-2	CASSTNTGGDTGELFF	TGTGCCAGCTCAACAAATACGGGGGGGGACACCGGGGAGCTGTTTTTT
once	TRBV7-6	TRBD2	TRBJ2-7	CASREEGTSTYEQYF	TGTGCCAGCCGGGAGGAGGGGACTAGCACCTACGAGCAGTACTTC
.	TRBV7-3	.	TRBJ2-3	CASSAMGGPPDTQYF	TGTGCCAGCAGCGCCATGGGAGGCCCCCCAGATACGCAGTATTTT
.	TRBV9	TRBD2	TRBJ2-1	CASSVGVRLAGDEQFF	TGTGCCAGCAGCGTAGGGGTCCGGCTAGCGGGAGATGAGCAGTTCTTC
.	TRBV4-2	TRBD2	TRBJ2-7	CASSPTSGSSYEQYF	TGTGCCAGCAGCCCAACTAGCGGTAGCTCCTACGAGCAGTACTTC
.	TRBV27	TRBD1	TRBJ2-7	CASSRRGLGEQYF	TGTGCCAGCAGTCGCAGGGGGTTGGGCGAGCAGTACTTC
.	TRBV7-2	TRBD1	TRBJ1-2	CASSLDRETDGYTF	TGTGCCAGCAGCTTGGACAGGGAGACGGATGGCTACACCTTC
.	TRBV5-3	.	TRBJ2-1	CARSLVDRAKRWYKEVDEQFF	TGTGCCAGAAGCTTGGTAGATCGGGCTAAACGATGGTATAAGGAGGTGGATGAGCAGTTCTTC
.	TRBV5-1	TRBD1	TRBJ1-1	CASSLWGQGAPATTEAFF	TGCGCCAGCAGCTTGTGGGGACAGGGGGCGCCGGCGACCACTGAAGCTTTCTTT
.	TRBV11-3	.	TRBJ1-1	CASSVGMNTEAFF	TGTGCCAGCAGCGTAGGTATGAACACTGAAGCTTTCTTT
.	TRBV6-5	.	TRBJ2-3	CASSYDRTASTDTQYF	TGTGCCAGCAGTTACGACAGGACGGCGAGCACAGATACGCAGTATTTT
once	TRBV4-2	.	TRBJ1-3	CASSQGASGNTIYF	TGTGCCAGCAGCCAAGGGGCCTCTGGAAACACCATATATTTT
few	TRBV28	TRBD2	TRBJ2-3	CACSGTRGSDTQYF	TGTGCCTGCTCCGGGACTAGAGGCTCAGATACGCAGTATTTT
.	TRBV28	.	TRBJ1-5	CASSWGDGGQPQHF	TGTGCCAGCAGTTGGGGCGACGGGGGACAGCCCCAGCATTTT
.	TRBV6-6	TRBD1	TRBJ2-6	CASSPGQGSSGANVLTF	TGTGCCAGCAGTCCGGGACAGGGGTCCTCTGGGGCCAACGTCCTGACTTTC
once	TRBV20-1	.	TRBJ2-3	CSAPGSDTQYF	TGCAGTGCTCCGGGATCAGATACGCAGTATTTT
.	TRBV19	.	TRBJ2-1	CASKSHNNEQFF	TGTGCCAGTAAGAGTCATAACAATGAGCAGTTCTTC
few	TRBV27	.	TRBJ1-2	CASSLSFPRQPNYGYTF	TGTGCCAGCAGTTTATCTTTCCCTCGACAGCCTAACTATGGCTACACCTTC
.	TRBV15	.	TRBJ2-5	CATSKTGWQETQYF	TGTGCCACCAGCAAAACAGGGTGGCAAGAGACCCAGTACTTC
.	TRBV29-1	TRBD1	TRBJ2-5	CSVEDGAGTGKTQYF	TGCAGCGTTGAAGACGGGGCAGGGACAGGGAAGACCCAGTACTTC
.	TRBV9	TRBD1	TRBJ1-4	CASSSTGGGKGKLFF	TGTGCCAGCAGCTCCACAGGGGGAGGGAAAGGAAAACTGTTTTTT
once	TRBV19	.	TRBJ1-4	CASSIRGFNEKLFF	TGTGCCAGTAGTATTCGCGGGTTTAATGAAAAACTGTTTTTT
once	TRBV15	TRBD1	TRBJ2-7	CATSGMTGESDEQYF	TGTGCCACCAGCGGGATGACAGGGGAATCGGACGAGCAGTACTTC
.	TRBV7-3	.	TRBJ2-1	CASSPRTREWSYNEQFF	TGTGCCAGCAGCCCCCGAACCCGGGAGTGGTCCTACAATGAGCAGTTCTTC
.	TRBV5-1	TRBD2	TRBJ2-1	CASSSAREGYNEQFF	TGCGCCAGCAGCTCAGCTAGGGAGGGCTACAATGAGCAGTTCTTC